Listed below are T cell receptor beta chains from one sample, sequenced in a study of blood T cell repertoires in COVID-19. TCRdb's table, derived via immunoSEQ multiplex PCR, lists solely in-frame clones and lacks some. The sample records approximately 200,000 clones, around 88% being singletons. Input material: PBMCs or T cells enriched from blood (not recorded which). These receptors originate from a woman aged 25 to 39 who had been exposed to COVID-19. Each CDR3 is given with its conserved first and last residue. The D gene is left open where the match is weak. Where a row states a size, it is once, few, many or the class of an expanded clone; other rows omit it.

J | size | V | D | DNA | CDR3
TRBJ1-1 | . | TRBV10-3 | . | TGTGCCATCAGTGAAGAGGGCGCGGGGATGAACACTGAAGCTTTCTTT | CAISEEGAGMNTEAFF
TRBJ1-1 | . | TRBV7-2 | . | TGTGCCAGCAGCTCCGACAGAGGGGGAACTGAAGCTTTCTTT | CASSSDRGGTEAFF
TRBJ2-7 | . | TRBV11-2 | . | TGTGCCAGCAGCTCTACACCCGACAGTCCCGAGCAGTACTTC | CASSSTPDSPEQYF
TRBJ2-3 | . | TRBV4-1 | TRBD2 | TGCGCCAGCAGCCAAGAGTTATCCGGGGGGGCAGATACGCAGTATTTT | CASSQELSGGADTQYF
TRBJ1-2 | . | TRBV20-1 | . | TGCAGTGCTAGTGGGGGGGATTCTAACTATGGCTACACCTTC | CSASGGDSNYGYTF
TRBJ1-5 | . | TRBV12-3/TRBV12-4 | . | TGTGCCACCGGCCAAGGGGCGCATCAGCCCCAGCATTTT | CATGQGAHQPQHF
TRBJ2-2 | few | TRBV2 | TRBD1 | TGTGCCAGCAGGCTCCAGGGGGCGGGCACCGGGGAGCTGTTTTTT | CASRLQGAGTGELFF
TRBJ2-3 | . | TRBV24-1 | TRBD2 | TGTGCCACCAGTGAGCCGGGACTAAGAGATACGCAGTATTTT | CATSEPGLRDTQYF
TRBJ1-2 | . | TRBV7-3 | TRBD1 | TGTGCCAGCAGCATACCGCGGACAGGGACAAACTATGGCTACACCTTC | CASSIPRTGTNYGYTF
TRBJ1-2 | . | TRBV5-6 | . | TGTGCCAGCAGCTTGGATCTGGCAGTCTCGCGCTACACCTTC | CASSLDLAVSRYTF
TRBJ2-2 | . | TRBV11-3 | . | TGTGCCAGCAGAACTCGTTCCAACACCGGGGAGCTGTTTTTT | CASRTRSNTGELFF
TRBJ1-6 | . | TRBV6-5 | . | TGTGCCAGCAGGCCGGCCCCGGGTTCACCCCTCCACTTT | CASRPAPGSPLHF
TRBJ2-3 | . | TRBV6-5 | . | TGTGCCACCCGCTTCGAAGCCAGCACAGATACGCAGTATTTT | CATRFEASTDTQYF
TRBJ2-7 | . | TRBV5-6 | TRBD1 | TGTGCCAGCAGCTTGGGGACAGGGGTTTACGAGCAGTACTTC | CASSLGTGVYEQYF
TRBJ1-3 | . | TRBV7-3 | TRBD1 | TGTGCCAGCAGCTTAGGGTTCGACAGGGAGTACGACACCATATATTTT | CASSLGFDREYDTIYF
TRBJ2-1 | few | TRBV21-1 | . | TGTGCCAGCGCCCCGGCAGGGGGGCGAACCTACAATGAGCAGTTCTTC | CASAPAGGRTYNEQFF
TRBJ2-2 | . | TRBV10-3 | . | TGTGCCATCAAACAGGGTGGAACCGGGGAGCTGTTTTTT | CAIKQGGTGELFF
TRBJ1-6 | . | TRBV7-6 | . | TGTGCCAGCAGCTCCGTGACCGGGGGTAATTCACCCCTCCACTTT | CASSSVTGGNSPLHF
TRBJ1-3 | . | TRBV5-1 | . | TGCGCCAGCAGCCAAGGACAGAACTCTGGAAACACCATATATTTT | CASSQGQNSGNTIYF
TRBJ1-6 | . | TRBV6-5 | TRBD1 | TGTGCCAGCAGTTACCGGGACAGGGGTTCACCCCTCCACTTT | CASSYRDRGSPLHF
TRBJ1-2 | . | TRBV5-1 | . | TGCGCCAGCAGCTTGGAACAGGCAGCTAACTATGGCTACACCTTC | CASSLEQAANYGYTF
TRBJ1-2 | . | TRBV9 | TRBD1 | TGTGCCAGCAGCCTAGGGACAGGGTATGGCTACACCTTC | CASSLGTGYGYTF
TRBJ1-3 | . | TRBV5-6 | . | TGTGCCAGCAGCTTAATAGGGAGCGTAGGCTCTGGAAACACCATATATTTT | CASSLIGSVGSGNTIYF
TRBJ1-1 | . | TRBV6-1 | . | TGTGCCAGCAGTGATAGGGGGGGGCCCTATGAAGCTTTCTTT | CASSDRGGPYEAFF
TRBJ1-2 | . | TRBV28 | . | TGTGCCACCCCCCGGGAAGGGAGGAGCTATGGCTACACCTTC | CATPREGRSYGYTF
TRBJ2-7 | . | TRBV19 | TRBD1 | TGTGCCAGTAGAAGGGGGCACGGGACCTACGAGCAGTACTTC | CASRRGHGTYEQYF
TRBJ2-7 | . | TRBV29-1 | . | TGCAGCGTTGAAAAGAATAGCGGCCCTCAGGAGCAGTACTTC | CSVEKNSGPQEQYF
TRBJ1-5 | . | TRBV18 | . | TGTGCCAGCTCACCGGAGGCCAATCAGCCCCAGCATTTT | CASSPEANQPQHF
TRBJ1-2 | . | TRBV30 | TRBD1 | TGTGCCTGGAGTGGGACAGGGGTTTTCGGCTACACCTTC | CAWSGTGVFGYTF
TRBJ1-2 | . | TRBV7-2 | . | TGTGCCAGCAGCTTAGTGACAGCGCCCTGGAGCTACACCTTC | CASSLVTAPWSYTF
TRBJ1-2 | . | TRBV30 | . | TGTGCCTGGAGTCCTCCAGACAGAGACCCTAACTATGGCTACACCTTC | CAWSPPDRDPNYGYTF
TRBJ2-3 | . | TRBV10-1 | . | TGCGCCAGCAGTGAGTCGCCCCATGGGGCGAAAAGCACAGATACGCAGTATTTT | CASSESPHGAKSTDTQYF
TRBJ2-1 | once | TRBV2 | . | TGTGCCAGCAGCAACCTAGGAAATGAGCAGTTCTTC | CASSNLGNEQFF
TRBJ1-2 | . | TRBV10-3 | . | TGTGCCATCAGTGAGTCGGGGGAGGTCTATGGCTACACCTTC | CAISESGEVYGYTF
TRBJ2-3 | . | TRBV5-1 | TRBD2 | TGCGCCAGCAGCTTATCCGCAATAGCGGGGCTATACACAGATACGCAGTATTTT | CASSLSAIAGLYTDTQYF